The source of this T cell receptor beta chain is a study of beta chain features in type 1 diabetes. Study at large: Patients and healthy donors were similar in age, gender and cell yields.

This clone was seen a few times. Its specificity is not known. CD4+ naive, central memory, regulatory and stem cell-like memory cells were sorted via CD45RO/CCR7/CD25/CD127/CD95/CD27. Germline CDR1 reads SNHLY; CDR2 reads FYNNEI. Trimming shortened V by 7 bases and J by 3 bases, and 15 bases separated the two germline ends. The length of the CDR3 is 14 residues. Since all of the isolated RNA was reverse transcribed, expressed TCRB transcripts were what got sequenced. An average of approximately 4 million reads was obtained for naive, central memory and regulatory T cell samples. Repertoires were generated with immunoSEQ multiplex PCR, while TCRdb's copy carries only in-frame clones and drops some. The table lists some 160,000 clones, roughly 9% of them singletons. Study results and limitations: Shorter templates might be favored by PCR, equally in patients and controls. Type 1 diabetes patients had TCRB CDR3s that were shorter (moderately but significantly so) in all four CD4+ subsets.

The chain recombines TRBV2 with TRBJ1-1; D is perhaps TRBD1 (6 bases). This receptor was identified in a woman under 40 with type 1 diabetes. Sample: central memory CD4+ T cells from blood. The CDR3 DNA reads as TGTGCCAGCACCTTACAGGGATTCTACACTGAAGCTTTCTTT. Translation: CASTLQGFYTEAFF.